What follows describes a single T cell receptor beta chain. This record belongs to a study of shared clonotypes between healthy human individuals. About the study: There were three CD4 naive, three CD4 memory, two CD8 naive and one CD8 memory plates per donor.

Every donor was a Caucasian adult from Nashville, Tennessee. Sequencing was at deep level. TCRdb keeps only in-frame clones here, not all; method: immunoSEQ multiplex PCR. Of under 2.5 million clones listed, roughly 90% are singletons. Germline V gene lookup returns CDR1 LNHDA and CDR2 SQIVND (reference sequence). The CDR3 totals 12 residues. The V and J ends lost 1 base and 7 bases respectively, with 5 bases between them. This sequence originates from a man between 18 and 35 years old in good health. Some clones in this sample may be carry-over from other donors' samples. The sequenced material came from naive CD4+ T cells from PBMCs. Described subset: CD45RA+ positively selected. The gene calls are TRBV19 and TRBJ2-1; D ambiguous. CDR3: CASSIGRNEQFF. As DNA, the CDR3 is TGTGCCAGTAGTATAGGTCGAAATGAGCAGTTCTTC. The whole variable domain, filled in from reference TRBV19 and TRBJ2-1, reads DGGITQSPKYLFRKEGQNVTLSCEQNLNHDAMYWYRQDPGQGLRLIYYSQIVNDFQKGDIAEGYSVSREKKESFPLTVTSAQKNPTAFYLCASSIGRNEQFFGPGTRLTVL.